This TCR beta chain was captured in a study of T-cell reconstitution after alpha-beta-depleted transplantation in children. CDR3 length equals 14 residues. The V end lost 3 bases, the J end lost 0 bases, and 9 bases lay between the germline ends. In germline, CDR1 is SGHTA, CDR2 FQGNSA. A TCRbeta library incorporating unique molecular identifiers was prepared. TCRdb analysed the PCR reads with MiXCR anew, one entry per CDR3 protein. This sample has a few hundred thousand distinct CDR3 sequences, with roughly 11% found just once. The starting material was PBMCs from the stem cell graft donor, obtained from the stem cell graft. The sequence derives from a human donor who donated a stem cell graft to a child with acute myeloid leukemia. The chain links TRBV7-2 to TRBJ2-7; possibly TRBD1 for D (6 bases). The CDR3 nucleotides read TGTGCCAGCAGCTTCGGGGACACCTCCTACGAGCAGTACTTC. It specifies CASSFGDTSYEQYF.